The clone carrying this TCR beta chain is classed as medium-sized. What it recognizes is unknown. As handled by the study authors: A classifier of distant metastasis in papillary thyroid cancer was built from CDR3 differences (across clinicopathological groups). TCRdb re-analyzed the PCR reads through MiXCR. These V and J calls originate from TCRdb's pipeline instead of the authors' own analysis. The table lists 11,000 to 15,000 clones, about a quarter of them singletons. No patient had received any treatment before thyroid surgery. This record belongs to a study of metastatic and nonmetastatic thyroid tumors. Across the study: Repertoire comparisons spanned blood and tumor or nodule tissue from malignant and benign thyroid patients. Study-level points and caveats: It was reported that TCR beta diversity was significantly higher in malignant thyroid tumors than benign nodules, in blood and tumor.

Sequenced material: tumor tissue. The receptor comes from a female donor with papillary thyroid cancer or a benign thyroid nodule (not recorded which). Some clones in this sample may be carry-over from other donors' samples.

This CDR3 is CASSLYGAYEQYF. In DNA, the CDR3 is TGTGCCAGCAGCTTGTACGGGGCCTACGAGCAGTACTTC. J is TRBJ2-7 and V is TRBV5-5, with D possibly being TRBD2 (5 bases). Germline assignment: CDR1 SGHKS and CDR2 YYEKEE (reference sequence). There are 13 residues in the CDR3. V was trimmed by 1 base and J by 2 bases, leaving 7 bases between them. The whole variable domain, remainder taken from reference TRBV5-5 and TRBJ2-7, is DAGVTQSPTHLIKTRGQQVTLRCSPISGHKSVSWYQQVLGQGPQFIFQYYEKEERGRGNFPDRFSARQFPNYSSELNVNALLLGDSALYLCASSLYGAYEQYFGPGTRLTVT.